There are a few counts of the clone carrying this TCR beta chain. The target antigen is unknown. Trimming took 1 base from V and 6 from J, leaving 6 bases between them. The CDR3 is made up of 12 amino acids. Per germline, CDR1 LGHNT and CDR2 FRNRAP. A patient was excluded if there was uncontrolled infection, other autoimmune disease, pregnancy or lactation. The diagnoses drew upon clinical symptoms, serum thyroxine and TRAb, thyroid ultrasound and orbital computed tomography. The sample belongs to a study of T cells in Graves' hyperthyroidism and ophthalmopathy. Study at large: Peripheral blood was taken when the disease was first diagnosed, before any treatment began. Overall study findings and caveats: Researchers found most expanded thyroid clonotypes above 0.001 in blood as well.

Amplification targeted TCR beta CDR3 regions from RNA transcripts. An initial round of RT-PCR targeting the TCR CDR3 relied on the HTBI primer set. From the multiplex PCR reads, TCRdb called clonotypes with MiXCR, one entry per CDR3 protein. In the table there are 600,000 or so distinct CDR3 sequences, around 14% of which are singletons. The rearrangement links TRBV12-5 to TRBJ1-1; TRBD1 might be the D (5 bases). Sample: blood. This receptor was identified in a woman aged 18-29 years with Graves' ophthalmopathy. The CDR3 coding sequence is TGTGCTAGTGGTTTGGGGGGGTCTGAAGCTTTCTTT. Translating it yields CASGLGGSEAFF.